The entry below describes one T cell receptor beta chain. The antigen remains undetermined. This CDR3 has 16 amino acids. The germline gives CDR1 MNHNY, CDR2 SVGAGI (reference sequence). V was pared by 0 bases and J by 4 bases, with 12 bases between. This sample was included in a study of cytomegalovirus exposure and HLA in healthy donors. Measured with immunoSEQ multiplex PCR; TCRdb has only the in-frame clones, and not every one. Counted here are roughly 130,000 clones, about nine tenths occurring once; the ten biggest clones make up 2.9%. General study findings and limits: In vitro, three CMV-associated chains proved specific for CMV antigens. Most TCR sequences were seen very rarely across donors, but some public TCRs occurred in many. Overall, around 160 TCR beta chains were annotated as cytomegalovirus-associated. Cytomegalovirus status, reportedly, was diagnosed with high specificity and sensitivity by the classifier.

Sequenced material: PBMCs. This TCR was recovered from a young man in good health and CMV-seronegative. The J gene is TRBJ2-2, the V gene TRBV6-6; D possibly corresponds to TRBD1 (6 bases). The CDR3 nucleotides read TGTGCCAGCAGTTACTCTGGTACAGGGAGCACCGGGGAGCTGTTTTTT. As protein: CASSYSGTGSTGELFF.